The T cell receptor beta chain described here comes from a study of shared clonotypes between healthy human individuals. Every contributor of samples was a Caucasian grown-up residing in Nashville, Tennessee. Evenly divided among several immunoSEQ plates was the genomic DNA of each subset. The data were produced by immunoSEQ multiplex PCR, yet TCRdb's version contains in-frame clones alone and is incomplete. This table has over 2 million clones, 92% appearing once. J gave up 3 bases and V 8 bases, and 6 bases lay outside the gene matches. The CDR3 length is 14 residues. CDR1 and CDR2 (germline): MDHEN, SYDVKM.

This clonotype originated in a man aged 18 to 29 in good health. Some clones in this sample may be carry-over from other donors' samples. This chain connects TRBV28 to TRBJ2-7; 11 bases are shared with TRBD1. Sequencing used naive CD4+ T cells from PBMCs. Subset described: CD45RA+ positively selected. The CDR3 DNA reads as TGTGCCAGCGGCAGGACAGGGGGCTTCTACGAGCAGTACTTC. It encodes CASGRTGGFYEQYF.